The table lists the clone carrying this TCR beta chain with many counts. Antigen specificity is unknown. In the library, individual cDNA molecules carried attached unique molecular identifiers. One entry per CDR3 protein results from TCRdb running MiXCR on the 5' RACE reads. Of about 80,000 distinct CDR3 sequences detected, roughly 5.3% appear once; the ten largest clones hold around 6.6%. This entry is derived from a study of early T cells in non-severe SARS-CoV-2 infection. Study overall: It was bulk RNA from unsorted whole blood that was sequenced, and the chains were unpaired. Study results and limitations: CD4 and private specificities were missed by VDJdb matching, which favored anti-spike CD8 responses.

This receptor was taken from an adult who was a healthcare worker with PCR-confirmed SARS-CoV-2 infection or an uninfected control (not recorded which). The sequenced sample was whole blood, obtained at baseline.

CDR3 DNA: TGCAGTGCGTTACAGGGGGCGATCACTGAAGCTTTCTTT. Its protein is CSALQGAITEAFF. The chain employs TRBV20-1 and TRBJ1-1, with 9 positions matching TRBD1. The J segment lost 4 bases and the V segment lost 6 bases, leaving 6 bases of the junction unmatched. Germline V CDR1 and CDR2: DFQATT, SNEGSKA (reference sequence). The CDR3 has 13 amino acids.